There are a few counts of the clone carrying this TCR beta chain. Its target is unknown. This entry is derived from a study of regulatory T cells in long-lasting Graves disease. The CDR3 sequence is 14 residues long. The germline CDR1 and CDR2 sequences are SQVTM and ANQGSEA. The V end was cut by 1 base, the J end by 3 bases, with 13 bases between. Both iRepertoire HTBI primers and Arm-PCR of CDR3 regions were used to build the TCR beta libraries. TCRdb recomputed calls from the multiplex PCR reads with MiXCR, one row per CDR3 protein. The repertoire holds hundreds of thousands of distinct CDR3 sequences, under 20% seen once, with more than 15% in the top ten. Time point of the sample: newly diagnosed GD, antithyroid drugs for less than 3 months. PBMC-extracted RNA yielded the TCR library. Collection of peripheral blood (roughly 9.7 milliliters) was done using EDTA tubes. Broader study findings: Fewer public clonotypes were shared by new patients (roughly 970) than by persistent patients (around 2,800).

These same data were also listed under a study on T cells in Graves' hyperthyroidism and ophthalmopathy. Per that study: The HTBI primer set served for first-round RT-PCR of the TCR CDR3.

The chain carries TRBV29-1 and TRBJ2-7; a possible D gene is TRBD2 (5 bases). This sample comprised peripheral blood mononuclear cells (PBMCs), obtained at new diagnosis, from a patient treated with antithyroid drugs. The clonotype was recovered from a woman in her twenties or thirties with Graves disease. The CDR3 loop reads CSVEVRDGDYEQYF. The DNA of the CDR3 is TGCAGCGTTGAAGTCCGAGACGGGGACTACGAGCAGTACTTC.